This T cell receptor beta chain was identified in a study of CD8+ T cells in alopecia areata (dated by TCRdb to the late 2010s). In terms of the full investigation: High-throughput TCRbeta sequencing was used to examine T cell clonal expansion in alopecia areata in both the C3H/HeJ mouse model and human patients. Scalp tissue and sorted CD4+ and CD8+ peripheral blood T cells from patchy and totalis/universalis alopecia areata patients and from healthy controls were covered by human TCRbeta sequencing. Scalp clonality was compared among normal scalp (n=4), patchy alopecia areata scalp (n=8), and alopecia totalis/universalis scalp (n=8). RNA was extracted with the PAXgene miRNA kit for fixed scalp, the miRNeasy kit for PBMCs, and the RNeasy kit for mouse skin. TCRbeta CDR3 regions were amplified by immunoSEQ multiplex PCR with 35 Vbeta forward and 13 Jbeta reverse primers.

The protocol used for the library was the immunoSEQ multiplex PCR assay. To provide template for TCR sequencing, every sample had RNA extracted and reverse transcribed into cDNA. First-strand cDNA was synthesized with SuperScript III using a 2:1 mix of oligo-dT and random hexamers. A synthetic immune receptor repertoire was used to gauge amplification bias, and whatever bias remained was removed computationally. The published analysis was carried out like this. After raw reads were preprocessed to remove errors, the CDR3 was defined following IMGT conventions as running from the conserved cysteine to phenylalanine. To get clonality, Shannon entropy was normalized by log2 of the number of productive unique TCRs and the result was subtracted from 1. Whether scalp clones were CD4 or CD8 was inferred by matching scalp TCRbeta sequences against CD4 and CD8 repertoires sorted from blood. This immuneACCESS table, as held by TCRdb, lists in-frame sequences with V and J called but not all clones. Of the missing ones, under half trace to an unresolved V gene in checked studies; the others have no known cause. Clone size and the V and J calls come from that table; the DNA yielded D and trimming. The sample includes some 160,000 clones, with less than 65% observed a single time. Together, the top ten hold approximately 34% of the sample.

PBMCs were separated by density centrifugation and stained for CD3, CD4 and CD8, after which CD4+ and CD8+ T cells were sorted on a FACSAria. Unaffected controls provided scalp biopsies and blood samples. The V and J ends are trimmed by 0 bases and 5 bases, leaving 5 bases between them. The germline V gene sets CDR1 to SGHDT and CDR2 to YYEEEE. Counted from cysteine to phenylalanine, this CDR3 has 12 amino acids. The entry retains the CDR3 DNA only, 36 bases that are in frame from base 1. What the work shows at the level of the full study, not this receptor alone: Scalp TCR repertoire analysis is complicated because resident alphabeta T cells in normal human skin are also sequenced, whereas mouse skin is dominated by gammadelta T cells. Shared TCR sequences between patients were less evident than in mice, which may be partly attributable to HLA diversity in the patient population. Compared with normal scalp, lesional scalp, particularly in alopecia totalis/universalis, had higher clonality and more expanded CD8+ clones, which suggests antigenic drive.

Concerning this clone: This clone's antigen is unknown. No base-level quality is on record; no much larger clone is a single base apart. Other DNA sequences of this sample code for an identical CDR3.

The source is a human donor in good health. Input material: CD8+ T cells sorted from blood. Recombination joined TRBV5-6 with TRBJ1-1; too little of a D gene remains to name it. The CDR3 here reads CASSLGQTEAFF. Read as DNA, the sequence is TGTGCCAGCAGCTTGGGGCAGACTGAAGCTTTCTTT.